The rows below give T cell receptor beta chains drawn from one sample of a study of T cells in Graves' hyperthyroidism and ophthalmopathy. Via MiXCR, TCRdb re-called the multiplex PCR reads, giving one row per CDR3 protein. The profile covers approximately 330,000 distinct CDR3 sequences, with roughly a fifth appearing a single time and 50% taken by the ten largest. Sequenced sample: blood. The source is a woman aged 45-60 years with Graves' hyperthyroidism. CDR3s include the opening cysteine and the closing phenylalanine or tryptophan. D genes are given only for firm matches. Some rows have no size entry. The others give once, few or many, or a class for an expanded clone.

v_gene	d_gene	abundance	j_gene	CDR3aa	CDR3nt
TRBV18	-	many	TRBJ2-7	CASSKSGLTSSYEQYF	TGTGCCAGCTCAAAGTCGGGACTTACTTCCTCCTACGAGCAGTACTTC
TRBV7-9	-	many	TRBJ1-6	CASSLPRVGSPLHF	TGTGCCAGCAGCTTACCGAGGGTCGGTTCACCCCTCCACTTT
TRBV3-1	TRBD2	many	TRBJ2-4	CASSQAGGVVNIQYF	TGTGCCAGCAGCCAGGCGGGGGGGGTGGTAAACATTCAGTACTTC
TRBV11-1	-	many	TRBJ2-1	CASSLRVDNEQFF	TGTGCCAGCAGCTTAAGGGTTGACAATGAGCAGTTCTTC
TRBV3-1	-	-	TRBJ2-1	CASSHGLSTGDEQFF	TGTGCCAGCAGCCATGGACTATCCACGGGGGATGAGCAGTTCTTC
TRBV12-3/TRBV12-4	-	many	TRBJ1-6	CASKGDNSPLHF	TGTGCCAGCAAGGGGGATAATTCACCCCTCCACTTT
TRBV28	-	many	TRBJ2-1	CASSIGYNEQFF	TGTGCCAGCAGCATAGGCTACAATGAGCAGTTCTTC
TRBV11-2	TRBD1	few	TRBJ2-1	CAGSLGNRGDLAFF	TGTGCCGGCAGCTTAGGGAACAGGGGGGACCTTGCGTTCTTC
TRBV30	-	few	TRBJ2-1	CASTDDSYNEQFF	TGTGCCTCCACGGACGACAGCTACAATGAGCAGTTCTTC
TRBV11-2	-	-	TRBJ2-1	CASSLAGQRHNEQFF	TGTGCCAGCAGCTTAGCAGGACAGAGACACAATGAGCAGTTCTTC
TRBV28	-	-	TRBJ2-1	CASSRTLNEQFF	TGTGCCAGCAGCCGGACTCTCAATGAGCAGTTCTTC
TRBV9	TRBD2	many	TRBJ2-5	CASSVASGGVEETQYF	TGTGCCAGCAGCGTAGCCTCGGGGGGGGTTGAAGAGACCCAGTACTTC
TRBV5-1	TRBD2	-	TRBJ2-7	CASSLSGTGSSYEQYF	TGCGCCAGCAGCTTGAGCGGGACGGGGAGCTCCTACGAGCAGTACTTC
TRBV10-3	-	few	TRBJ1-6	CAISGGATYNSPLHF	TGTGCCATCAGTGGGGGGGCAACCTATAATTCACCCCTCCACTTT
TRBV5-1	-	many	TRBJ2-7	CASSFPAGEQYF	TGCGCCAGCAGCTTCCCGGCGGGGGAGCAGTACTTC
TRBV12-3/TRBV12-4	-	many	TRBJ2-3	CASGTADTQYF	TGTGCCAGCGGGACTGCAGATACGCAGTATTTT
TRBV5-5	TRBD1	-	TRBJ1-1	CASSSGQGVRTEAFF	TGTGCCAGCAGCTCGGGACAGGGGGTTAGGACTGAAGCTTTCTTT
TRBV11-3	-	many	TRBJ2-1	CASSLDGRGSEQFF	TGTGCCAGCAGCTTAGATGGAAGGGGGAGTGAGCAGTTCTTC
TRBV18	-	few	TRBJ1-3	CASSLDTSGNTIYF	TGTGCCAGCTCCCTCGATACCTCTGGAAACACCATATATTTT
TRBV6-7	TRBD1	many	TRBJ2-3	CASGAPATGGRCYTQYF	TGTGCCAGCGGGGCCCCGGCCACAGGGGGCCGGTGCTATACGCAGTATTTT
TRBV5-1	-	-	TRBJ2-2	CASSIIGQTNTGELFF	TGCGCCAGCAGCATAATAGGACAGACGAACACCGGGGAGCTGTTTTTT
TRBV5-1	-	many	TRBJ1-1	CASSKQRGLGLNTEAFF	TGCGCCAGCAGCAAGCAACGGGGACTGGGATTGAACACTGAAGCTTTCTTT
TRBV5-1	-	-	TRBJ1-3	CAGSLGHTKSSGNTIYF	TGCGCCGGCAGCTTGGGACATACGAAGAGCTCTGGAAACACCATATATTTT
TRBV28	TRBD1	many	TRBJ2-7	CASSPLDRAHLGQYF	TGTGCCAGCAGCCCCCTCGACAGGGCCCACCTAGGGCAGTACTTC
TRBV7-9	-	many	TRBJ2-7	CASTATSSGSYEQYF	TGTGCCAGCACCGCGACATCCTCGGGATCCTACGAGCAGTACTTC
TRBV5-6	-	few	TRBJ1-6	CASSTRERGYYNSPLHF	TGTGCCAGCAGCACCAGGGAAAGGGGGTATTATAATTCACCCCTCCACTTT
TRBV19	-	-	TRBJ1-1	CASSTGSMDNEAFF	TGTGCCAGTAGTACAGGGTCCATGGATAATGAAGCTTTCTTT
TRBV5-1	TRBD1	few	TRBJ1-2	CASSLEGGGGYTF	TGCGCCAGCAGCTTGGAAGGGGGCGGTGGCTACACCTTC
TRBV12-3/TRBV12-4	-	-	TRBJ2-3	CASLFGGLRTDTQYF	TGTGCCAGCCTTTTTGGTGGGCTGCGCACAGATACGCAGTATTTT
TRBV20-1	-	-	TRBJ2-7	CSARLAGYEQYF	TGCAGTGCTAGACTGGCTGGCTACGAGCAGTACTTC
TRBV3-1	-	many	TRBJ2-2	CASSQGPSSNTGELFF	TGTGCCAGCAGCCAAGGGCCCAGCTCGAACACCGGGGAGCTGTTTTTT
TRBV3-1	-	many	TRBJ2-1	CASSQDLGPMNEQFF	TGTGCCAGCAGCCAAGATTTAGGACCTATGAATGAGCAGTTCTTC
TRBV5-8	TRBD2	few	TRBJ2-3	CASSLLVAGDTDTQYF	TGTGCCAGCAGCCTATTGGTGGCGGGAGATACAGATACGCAGTATTTT
TRBV4-1	-	-	TRBJ2-2	CASSRGGGATGELFF	TGCGCCAGCAGCCGAGGAGGGGGAGCCACCGGGGAGCTGTTTTTT
TRBV4-1	TRBD2	many	TRBJ2-3	CASSQELAASTDTQYF	TGCGCCAGCAGCCAAGAACTAGCGGCTAGCACAGATACGCAGTATTTT
TRBV27	TRBD1	many	TRBJ2-1	CASSLTGQGYNEQFF	TGTGCCAGCAGTTTGACGGGACAGGGTTACAATGAGCAGTTCTTC
TRBV5-1	TRBD1	-	TRBJ2-5	CASSLEGTGARQETQYF	TGCGCCAGCAGCTTGGAGGGGACAGGGGCACGACAAGAGACCCAGTACTTC
TRBV18	-	-	TRBJ1-4	CASSPRDLTNEKLFF	TGTGCCAGCTCACCCAGGGACCTGACTAATGAAAAACTGTTTTTT
TRBV28	-	many	TRBJ2-7	CASSLADRFLYEQYF	TGTGCCAGCAGTTTAGCAGACAGGTTCCTCTACGAGCAGTACTTC
TRBV5-5	TRBD1	few	TRBJ1-4	CASSLALGGRTTNEKLFF	TGTGCCAGCAGCTTGGCCCTAGGGGGCCGTACAACTAATGAAAAACTGTTTTTT